A single sample gave rise to the 31 T cell receptor beta chains below, sequenced in a study of T cells in Graves' hyperthyroidism and ophthalmopathy. RNA transcripts yielded amplified TCR beta CDR3 regions. First-round RT-PCR targeting the TCR CDR3 was performed with the HTBI primer set. Using its own MiXCR run on the multiplex PCR reads, TCRdb lists one record per CDR3 protein. The sample lists under 400,000 distinct CDR3 sequences; approximately 15% were seen once. The source material was blood. Source of these receptors: a woman aged 55-69 years with Graves' hyperthyroidism.

This clonotype has a count of ten or more. V is TRBV11-3 and J is TRBJ2-1; 7 bases agree with TRBD2. With 3 bases clipped from V and 1 base from J, the junction kept 6 bases outside the gene matches. CDR1 is SGHNT and CDR2 is YENEEA in the germline V gene. This CDR3 is built from 16 residues. Here the CDR3 DNA reads TGTGCCAGCAGCTTGAGGGAGGGCCTGTCCTACAATGAGCAGTTCTTC. Translating it yields CASSLREGLSYNEQFF.

This clonotype was seen many times. The genes are TRBV7-8 and TRBJ2-7, with 12 bases matching TRBD2. Germline V lookup: CDR1 SGHVS, CDR2 FQNEAQ. V shed 5 bases, J shed 3 bases, and the junction held 11 bases outside the gene matches. This CDR3 contains 17 residues. CDR3 coding DNA: TGTGCCAGCAGCCTACGGACTAGCGGGATCCAAAACTACGAGCAGTACTTC. This sequence encodes CASSLRTSGIQNYEQYF.

This clonotype was observed at least ten times. The chain uses TRBV7-9 and TRBJ1-2; D ambiguous. Between the trimmed V and J ends, which lost 4 bases and 3 bases, there was a span of 12 bases. Germline V gives CDR1 SEHNR, CDR2 FQNEAQ (reference sequence). This CDR3 has 14 residues. DNA for the CDR3: TGTGCCAGCAGCTCTAGGACGGAAGACTATGGCTACACCTTC. Translation gives CASSSRTEDYGYTF.

A few counts support this clonotype. CDR3 DNA sequence: TGTGCCAGCAGCCCCGGGGGAGGAGGAGCTTTCTTT. Amino acid sequence: CASSPGGGGAFF. This chain connects TRBV7-9 to TRBJ1-1; D is perhaps TRBD1 (5 bases). Trimming took 5 bases from V and 10 from J, leaving 14 bases between them. CDR1 and CDR2 (germline): SEHNR, FQNEAQ (reference sequence). The CDR3 runs to 12 residues.

The sample holds many counts of this clonotype. The chain employs TRBV2 and TRBJ2-2, with 9 bases aligning to TRBD1. This CDR3 is 15 amino acids long. Losses at the gene ends were 6 bases for V and 4 bases for J; bases not matched to a gene: 6. CDR1 is SNHLY and CDR2 is FYNNEI in the germline V gene. CDR3 bases: TGTGCCAGCAGACCGGGACAGGGAACCACCGGGGAGCTGTTTTTT. Translated, it gives CASRPGQGTTGELFF.

This clonotype occurred many times. Here the CDR3 DNA reads TGTGCCAGCCGAGCTAGAGGGCGGGAGAAAGGAGATACGCAGTATTTT. Its protein product is CASRARGREKGDTQYF. V gene TRBV7-8 combines with J gene TRBJ2-3; 7 nucleotides agree with TRBD2. Unmatched junction bases numbered 16, after V lost 8 bases and J lost 5 bases. This CDR3 has 16 residues. Germline loops: CDR1 SGHVS, CDR2 FQNEAQ.

This clonotype has a single count. The V gene is TRBV15, the J gene TRBJ1-2, with D hard to call. The CDR3 loop spans 14 amino acids. CDR1 is LNHNV, CDR2 YYDKDF, per germline (reference sequence). The ends were cut back, 3 bases at V and 3 bases at J, with 11 bases in the middle. The CDR3 loop reads CATSRYGRDYGYTF. The CDR3 DNA reads TGTGCCACCAGCAGGTATGGACGGGACTATGGCTACACCTTC.

The chain has TRBV20-1 and TRBJ2-5, with 10 bases aligning to TRBD2. This CDR3 has 14 residues. Germline V CDR1 and CDR2: DFQATT, SNEGSKA (reference sequence). The V gene end was trimmed by 3 bases and the J gene end by 2 bases; junction bases not matched to a gene: 3. In DNA form, the CDR3 reads TGCAGTGCTAGGGGACTAGCGAGACAAGAGACCCAGTACTTC. Encoded protein: CSARGLARQETQYF.

CDR3 coding DNA: TGTGCCACCAGCAGCGGCTACGAGCAGTACTTC. Amino acids: CATSSGYEQYF. The chain is built from TRBV15 and TRBJ2-7; D not resolved. CDR1 LNHNV and CDR2 YYDKDF come from the germline V gene (reference sequence). The CDR3 runs to 11 residues. V was clipped by 3 bases and J by 3 bases, with 3 bases between them.

This clonotype was observed at least ten times. The chain couples TRBV12-3 or TRBV12-4 to TRBJ1-2; D is undetermined. The CDR3 extends over 14 amino acids. V was trimmed by 5 bases and J by 4 bases, leaving 14 bases between them. The CDR3 region is CASSTQWQFYGYTF. CDR3 nucleotides: TGTGCCAGCAGTACCCAATGGCAGTTCTATGGCTACACCTTC.

The J gene is TRBJ1-2, the V gene TRBV29-1, with 7 positions matching TRBD1. This CDR3 contains 11 residues. Germline loops: CDR1 SQVTM, CDR2 ANQGSEA. V lost 4 bases to trimming and J lost 5 bases; unmatched junction nucleotides: 1. CDR3 sequence (DNA): TGCAGCGTTGCGACAGGGTATGGCTACACCTTC. It translates to CSVATGYGYTF.

In this sample, this clonotype turned up once. The J gene is TRBJ2-5, the V gene TRBV20-1; 12 bases line up with TRBD2. J gave up 4 bases and V 6 bases, and 9 bases lay outside the gene matches. In germline, CDR1 is DFQATT, CDR2 SNEGSKA (reference sequence). CDR3 length equals 15 residues. In DNA form, the CDR3 reads TGCAGTGCCCCCAGACTAGCGGGAGTAGGAGAGACCCAGTACTTC. Its translation is CSAPRLAGVGETQYF.

This clonotype was seen repeatedly, ten times or more. The rearrangement links TRBV12-3 or TRBV12-4 to TRBJ2-7, with TRBD2 matching over 11 bases. The ends lost 2 bases at V and 4 bases at J; junction bases unmatched: 1. CDR3 size: 14 residues. CDR3 coding DNA: TGTGCCAGCAGTTTAACTAGCGGGAGATACGAGCAGTACTTC. Protein: CASSLTSGRYEQYF.

The chain recombines TRBV20-1 with TRBJ2-5; TRBD2 matches 8 bases. Germline loops: CDR1 DFQATT, CDR2 SNEGSKA (reference sequence). After removal of 6 bases from V and 1 base from J, the junction contained 10 bases not matched to a gene. This CDR3 contains 15 residues. As DNA, the CDR3 is TGCAGTGCGTGGGGCGGAGCGGGAGTCCAAGAGACCCAGTACTTC. This encodes CSAWGGAGVQETQYF.

As concerns this clonotype: A single base separates this from a much larger clone, so it may be a read error. The chain couples TRBV3-1 to TRBJ2-1; TRBD2 aligns across 7 bases. The germline CDR1 and CDR2 sequences are LGHDT and YNNKEL (reference sequence). This CDR3 has 12 amino acids. This CDR3 is CVSSPLPGGLFF. As DNA, the CDR3 is TGTGTCAGCAGCCCCCTTCCGGGAGGCCTGTTCTTC.

The J gene is TRBJ2-5, the V gene TRBV7-6, with 8 positions matching TRBD2. The CDR3 spans 14 residues. From germline, CDR1 is SGHVS and CDR2 FNYEAQ. Germline trimming cut 3 bases from V and 4 bases from J; bases unmatched to any gene: 4. The CDR3 sequence: CASSLRLASETQYF. The CDR3 DNA is TGTGCCAGCAGCTTGAGACTAGCGTCAGAGACCCAGTACTTC. The full variable domain, its missing parts supplied by reference TRBV7-6 and TRBJ2-5, is GAGVSQSPRYKVTKRGQDVALRCDPISGHVSLYWYRQALGQGPEFLTYFNYEAQQDKSGLPNDRFSAERPEGSISTLTIQRTEQRDSAMYRCASSLRLASETQYFGPGTRLLVL.

This clonotype occurred once. The V call is TRBV15, the J call TRBJ2-7; 10 bases are shared with TRBD1. Germline CDR1 reads LNHNV; CDR2 reads YYDKDF (reference sequence). V lost 8 bases, J lost 4 bases, and 8 bases stayed unmatched. This CDR3 contains 14 residues. The CDR3 spells CATRPDRGPYEQYF. CDR3 nucleotide sequence: TGTGCCACCCGACCCGACAGGGGGCCGTACGAGCAGTACTTC.

This chain connects TRBV12-3 or TRBV12-4 to TRBJ2-1; 7 positions match TRBD1. Trimming cost V 6 bases and J 6 bases; bases outside gene matches: 14. This CDR3 contains 16 residues. CDR3 DNA sequence: TGTGCCAGCAGGGAGACAGGGAGCCCTCGGAGCAATGAGCAGTTCTTC. Amino acids: CASRETGSPRSNEQFF.

The CDR3 DNA reads as TGTGCCAGCATGGGGATTAGCGGGAGGGCCGGTACGCAGTATTTT. It translates to CASMGISGRAGTQYF. The chain couples TRBV2 to TRBJ2-3, with TRBD2 matching 11 bases. Unmatched junction bases numbered 11, after V lost 7 bases and J lost 8 bases. In germline, CDR1 is SNHLY, CDR2 FYNNEI. CDR3 length: 15 residues. Together with reference TRBV2 and TRBJ2-3, the CDR3 gives the full variable domain: EPEVTQTPSHQVTQMGQEVILRCVPISNHLYFYWYRQILGQKVEFLVSFYNNEISEKSEIFDDQFSVERPDGSNFTLKIRSTKLEDSAMYFCASMGISGRAGTQYFGPGTRLTVL.

Many counts were recorded for this clonotype. The chain is built from TRBV11-2 and TRBJ2-1; D remains ambiguous. The V gene's germline CDR1 is SGHAT and CDR2 FQNNGV. The CDR3 runs 12 residues. V lost 5 bases to trimming and J lost 5 bases, with 7 bases between them. CDR3 nucleotides: TGTGCCAGCAGCCCTCTTCACAATGAGCAGTTCTTC. Its protein is CASSPLHNEQFF.

The chain employs TRBV6-5 and TRBJ2-2; no firm D call. V was trimmed by 2 bases and J by 4 bases, leaving 17 bases between them. CDR1 is MNHEY, CDR2 SVGAGI, per germline. This CDR3 contains 17 residues. CDR3 sequence reads: CASSYDPGRISTGELFF. CDR3 coding DNA: TGTGCCAGCAGTTACGATCCAGGCCGTATTTCCACCGGGGAGCTGTTTTTT.

V gene TRBV11-1 combines with J gene TRBJ1-3, with 12 bases matching TRBD1. The ends lost 6 bases at V and 8 bases at J; junction bases unmatched: 5. CDR3 size: 14 residues. Germline assignment: CDR1 SGHAT and CDR2 FQDESV (reference sequence). Here the CDR3 DNA reads TGTGCCAGCAGACCGGGACAGGGGGCATACACCATATATTTT. This sequence encodes CASRPGQGAYTIYF.

This clonotype was recorded a few times. This may be a read error: a much more frequent sequence differs by one nucleotide. The chain links TRBV27 to TRBJ2-3; D is perhaps TRBD1 (5 bases). Trimming shortened V by 6 bases and J by 1 base, and 11 bases separated the two germline ends. From germline, CDR1 is MNHEY and CDR2 SMNVEV (reference sequence). The CDR3 contains 14 residues. The CDR3 region has the DNA TGTGCCAGCAGCTGGGGCCGGGGCACAGATACGCAGTATTTT. It yields the protein CASSWGRGTDTQYF.

The V call is TRBV5-1, the J call TRBJ2-7; TRBD2 agrees at 10 bases. Germline CDR1 and CDR2: SGHRS and YFSETQ. This CDR3 region has 15 residues. The junction had 10 bases not matched to a gene; V was cut back by 4 bases and J by 6 bases. The CDR3 protein is CASSPGASGGLEQYF. CDR3 DNA: TGCGCCAGCAGCCCTGGGGCTAGCGGGGGCCTCGAGCAGTACTTC.

This clonotype has ten or more counts. The V and J genes are TRBV28 and TRBJ1-5; D gene unclear. Per germline, CDR1 MDHEN and CDR2 SYDVKM. The CDR3 consists of 17 residues. Trimming pared 4 bases from V and 0 bases from J, leaving 16 bases between. The CDR3 sequence is CASSSYESQYSNQPQHF. The CDR3 nucleotides read TGTGCCAGCAGTTCCTATGAGAGCCAGTATAGCAATCAGCCCCAGCATTTT.

This clonotype has at least ten counts. V usage is TRBV7-8 and J usage is TRBJ2-5, with 7 bases aligning to TRBD2. V lost 5 bases to trimming and J lost 4 bases; unmatched junction nucleotides: 13. In germline, CDR1 is SGHVS, CDR2 FQNEAQ. The CDR3 extends over 16 amino acids. The CDR3 nucleotides are TGTGCCAGCAGCCCCTCGACCGGGAGGATAGGAGAGACCCAGTACTTC. Protein sequence: CASSPSTGRIGETQYF.

The chain is built from TRBV27 and TRBJ1-2; possible D gene TRBD1, 6 bases. V shed 4 bases and J shed 4 bases, with 16 bases lying between them. CDR1 is MNHEY and CDR2 is SMNVEV in the germline V gene (reference sequence). The CDR3 has 15 residues. Written as DNA, the CDR3 is TGTGCCAGCAGTTATACGGGACACCCGGGCTATGGCTACACCTTC. Amino acids: CASSYTGHPGYGYTF.

This chain links TRBV24-1 with TRBJ1-5, with a possible D match to TRBD1 (5 bases). There are 13 residues in the CDR3. The germline V gene has CDR1 KGHDR and CDR2 SFDVKD. V was trimmed by 7 bases and J by 4 bases, leaving 10 bases between them. CDR3 sequence (DNA): TGTGCCACCAGCCGGGACGGAAATCAGCCCCAGCATTTT. It translates to CATSRDGNQPQHF.

This clonotype was seen only a few times. The genes are TRBV11-3 and TRBJ2-7; the D gene could be TRBD1 or TRBD2 (5 bases each). V was trimmed by 4 bases and J by 2 bases, leaving 12 bases between them. The CDR3 contains 14 residues. Germline-derived CDR1 and CDR2 are SGHNT and YENEEA. The CDR3 protein is CASSWGGPTYEQYF. The DNA for the CDR3 is TGTGCCAGCAGCTGGGGCGGGCCCACCTACGAGCAGTACTTC.

The V call is TRBV5-1, the J call TRBJ2-1, with D possibly TRBD1 on 6 matching bases. Germline values: CDR1 SGHRS, CDR2 YFSETQ. The length of the CDR3 is 15 residues. Trimming stripped 4 bases from V and 1 base from J, with 12 bases between. The DNA for the CDR3 is TGCGCCAGCAGCCACCGGGACAAATCCTACAATGAGCAGTTCTTC. This codes for CASSHRDKSYNEQFF. Using reference TRBV5-1 and TRBJ2-1 for the parts outside the CDR3, the full variable domain is KAGVTQTPRYLIKTRGQQVTLSCSPISGHRSVSWYQQTPGQGLQFLFEYFSETQRNKGNFPGRFSGRQFSNSRSEMNVSTLELGDSALYLCASSHRDKSYNEQFFGPGTRLTVL.

Many counts were recorded for this clonotype. V usage is TRBV27 and J usage is TRBJ2-1, with 8 bases aligning to TRBD1. The V gene end was trimmed by 5 bases and the J gene end by 8 bases; junction bases not matched to a gene: 8. CDR1 MNHEY and CDR2 SMNVEV come from the germline V gene (reference sequence). The CDR3 sequence is 14 residues long. The CDR3 spells CASSGQGLWDEQFF. DNA for the CDR3: TGTGCCAGCAGTGGACAGGGACTCTGGGATGAGCAGTTCTTC.